This is a list of T cell receptor beta chains from one sample in a study of T cell changes during pregnancy in multiple sclerosis. Some clones are missing from TCRdb's copy, which holds only in-frame ones; the method was immunoSEQ multiplex PCR. Of 70,000 to 95,000 clones in the sample, approximately 92% were seen once. Sequencing was performed on peripheral blood, taken in the first trimester of pregnancy. These receptors were taken from a female donor with multiple sclerosis, enrolled in a pregnancy study. Each CDR3 is given with its conserved first and last residue. Each record gives: D gene, V gene, J gene, CDR3 DNA, CDR3 protein. The D gene is left open where the match is weak.

-	TRBV7-6	TRBJ1-4	TGTGCCAGCAGCTCACTCCCGGCGGGGGGGCCTAATGAAAAACTGTTTTTT	CASSSLPAGGPNEKLFF
-	TRBV25-1	TRBJ2-7	TGTGCCAGCAGTCTCCAGGGGCTCACCTACGAGCAGTACTTC	CASSLQGLTYEQYF
TRBD1	TRBV2	TRBJ1-2	TGTGCCAGCAGAGCCTGGGACAGTCCTAACTATGGCTACACCTTC	CASRAWDSPNYGYTF
-	TRBV5-1	TRBJ1-1	TGCGCCAGCAGCTTGGGGCAGGGACTCACTGAAGCTTTCTTT	CASSLGQGLTEAFF
TRBD1	TRBV5-6	TRBJ1-1	TGTGCCAGCAGCTTGGGACAGGGGGAAAACACTGAAGCTTTCTTT	CASSLGQGENTEAFF
-	TRBV10-3	TRBJ2-1	TGTGCCATCAGTGTGGACAGTCGGTCCTACAATGAGCAGTTCTTC	CAISVDSRSYNEQFF
-	TRBV2	TRBJ1-2	TGTGCCAGCAGCGAGATAGGCTACACCTTC	CASSEIGYTF
-	TRBV19	TRBJ2-1	TGTGCCAGTAGATCACACTACAATGAGCAGTTCTTC	CASRSHYNEQFF
-	TRBV6-5	TRBJ2-3	TGTGCCAGCACCCACGCGGCGGGGAGCACAGATACGCAGTATTTT	CASTHAAGSTDTQYF
-	TRBV6-4	TRBJ2-3	TGTGCCAGCAGTGAAGGTAGCGCCGGCGATACGCAGTATTTT	CASSEGSAGDTQYF
-	TRBV9	TRBJ1-6	TGTGCCAGCAGCGTAGGAGGAGGGTCTAATTCACCCCTCCACTTT	CASSVGGGSNSPLHF
-	TRBV5-6	TRBJ1-3	TGTGCCAGCAGCCCGGGGAGTGCTGGAAACACCATATATTTT	CASSPGSAGNTIYF
-	TRBV7-9	TRBJ1-4	TGTGCCAGCAGCTTAGCCCGGGAGTCTAATGAAAAACTGTTTTTT	CASSLARESNEKLFF
TRBD1	TRBV7-9	TRBJ2-5	TGTGCCAGCAGCTCTGGACAGGGAATAGGAGAGACCCAGTACTTC	CASSSGQGIGETQYF